The clone carrying this T cell receptor beta chain was seen a handful of times. Its target is unknown. The data derive from a study of T cells after yellow fever vaccination. General study findings and limits: Primary-vaccination clones mostly resurfaced post-booster (under 98% CD4, roughly 90% CD8).

Germline lookup yields CDR1 SGHRS and CDR2 YFSETQ. Germline trimming cut 4 bases from V and 1 base from J; bases unmatched to any gene: 4. This CDR3 region has 15 residues. A universal primer site and UMIs were added as TCR cDNA was made by 5'RACE template switching. TCRdb re-called the 5' RACE reads through MiXCR, storing one row per CDR3 protein. The sample records 200,000 to 300,000 distinct CDR3 sequences, approximately 6.8% being singletons. The sequence was obtained from a man aged 25 to 40 who received the YFV17D yellow fever vaccine. The chain recombines TRBV5-1 with TRBJ2-7, with TRBD1 matching 11 bases. Sequencing was performed on CD4+ T cells sorted from PBMCs, taken on the day of the yellow fever booster vaccination. CDR3 sequence (DNA): TGCGCCAGCAGCACCGGACAGGGGGCTTCCTACGAGCAGTACTTC. Translating it yields CASSTGQGASYEQYF.